The 10 T cell receptor beta chains below were found in one sample sequenced in a study of vaccination and CD4 T cells after COVID-19. The Oncomine TCR Beta short-read assay sequenced DNA from cultured CD4+ T cells. It was cultured CD4+ T cells from which genomic DNA was extracted. TCRdb reprocessed the PCR reads with MiXCR, giving one entry per CDR3 protein. The data hold 9,000 to 10,000 distinct CDR3 sequences, with 33% observed a single time. No antigen is known for these receptors. The treatment denotes: roughly 11-day PBMC culture with coronavirus spike peptide pools or control peptides (ViraFEST assay). The unexposed donor's CD4+ T cells were collected before the COVID-19 pandemic (2011-2018). The sample comprised CD4+ T cells from blood, cultured in vitro. These receptors came from a human donor in good health.

The V and J genes are TRBV20-1 and TRBJ1-1, with D hard to call. This CDR3 region has 14 residues. V was trimmed by 1 base and J by 4 bases, leaving 13 bases between them. From germline, CDR1 is DFQATT and CDR2 SNEGSKA (reference sequence). This chain's CDR3 is CSARAPASGTEAFF. CDR3 bases: TGCAGTGCTAGAGCCCCCGCAAGTGGCACTGAAGCTTTCTTT.

The table lists this clonotype with a count of one. This chain uses TRBV20-1 with TRBJ2-7; tentatively, D is TRBD1 or TRBD2 (5 bases each). Germline CDR1 is DFQATT and CDR2 is SNEGSKA (reference sequence). The length of the CDR3 is 12 residues. Trimming cost V 5 bases and J 3 bases, with 11 bases left between them. The CDR3: CSAEGSGYEQYF. Here the CDR3 DNA reads TGCAGTGCTGAGGGGTCGGGCTACGAGCAGTACTTC.

Points on this clonotype: A read error may produce the germline difference seen at one junction end. The chain recombines TRBV11-2 with TRBJ1-6; D is perhaps TRBD1 (5 bases). The CDR3 length is 15 residues. The germline V gene encodes CDR1 SGHAT and CDR2 FQNNGV. Here the CDR3 reads CASSLADSNNSPLDF. CDR3 sequence (DNA): TGTGCCAGCAGCTTAGCCGACAGTAATAATTCACCCCTCGACTTT.

The rearrangement joins TRBV6-1 to TRBJ1-3; TRBD1 agrees at 9 bases. The junction had 8 bases not matched to a gene; V was cut back by 6 bases and J by 8 bases. Germline lookup yields CDR1 MNHNS and CDR2 SASEGT. The CDR3 runs to 14 residues. In nucleotides, the CDR3 is TGTGCCAGCAGGTTGCAGGGACAGGGAGACACCATATATTTT. Protein: CASRLQGQGDTIYF.

This clonotype was detected only a few times. V is TRBV21-1 and J is TRBJ2-3; TRBD1, the table's D call, lacks a check against the DNA. TRBV21-1 is classified as a pseudogene. This CDR3 has 22 residues. The CDR3 DNA is TGTGCCAGCAGCAAAGGTGATCAGGGGGTTGTTAGGCTAGCAGATAGCACAGATACGCAGTATTTT. Translated: CASSKGDQGVVRLADSTDTQYF.

The V call is TRBV10-3, the J call TRBJ1-1; D ambiguous. V lost 0 bases, J lost 6 bases, and 14 bases lay in between. The germline V gene has CDR1 ENHRY and CDR2 SYGVKD. The CDR3 extends over 15 amino acids. CDR3 nucleotides: TGTGCCATCAGTGAGTCGGGATCTCAGAGGCCTGAAGCTTTCTTT. Its protein product is CAISESGSQRPEAFF.

The CDR3: CSARDWGNTEAFF. For the CDR3, the DNA is TGCAGTGCTAGAGATTGGGGGAACACTGAAGCTTTCTTT. This sequence joins TRBV20-1 and TRBJ1-1; D is uncertain. CDR1 and CDR2 from the germline V gene are DFQATT and SNEGSKA (reference sequence). The V end lost 0 bases, the J end lost 1 base, and 6 bases lay between the germline ends. This CDR3 has 13 residues.

The gene calls are TRBV6-2 or TRBV6-3 and TRBJ2-1, with 12 positions matching TRBD2. This CDR3 spans 15 amino acids. Per the germline V gene, CDR1 is MNHEY and CDR2 is SVGEGT. Germline trimming cut 5 bases from V and 6 bases from J; bases unmatched to any gene: 5. CDR3 sequence: CASSPWTSGINEQFF. The CDR3 coding sequence is TGTGCCAGCAGTCCCTGGACTAGCGGGATCAATGAGCAGTTCTTC.

A few counts support this clonotype. The chain recombines TRBV7-3 with TRBJ2-3, with 7 positions matching TRBD2. This CDR3 has 15 residues. The V gene end was trimmed by 5 bases and the J gene end by 0 bases; junction bases not matched to a gene: 5. Per germline, CDR1 SGHTA and CDR2 FQGTGA. The CDR3 nucleotides are TGTGCCAGCAGCCCGGGACTAACTAGCACAGATACGCAGTATTTT. Translating it yields CASSPGLTSTDTQYF. The whole variable domain, remainder taken from reference TRBV7-3 and TRBJ2-3, is GAGVSQTPSNKVTEKGKYVELRCDPISGHTALYWYRQSLGQGPEFLIYFQGTGAADDSGLPNDRFFAVRPEGSVSTLKIQRTERGDSAVYLCASSPGLTSTDTQYFGPGTRLTVL.

In its sample, this clonotype was seen a few times. This sequence joins TRBV30 and TRBJ1-6; no firm D call. Deletions cut 4 bases from V and 13 bases from J, with 11 bases between. This CDR3 comprises 11 residues. Germline V CDR1 and CDR2: GTSNPN, SVGIG (reference sequence). CDR3 residues: CAWTGLGPLHF. The DNA of the CDR3 is TGTGCCTGGACTGGATTGGGTCCCCTCCACTTT.